Listed below are T cell receptor beta chains from one sample, sequenced in a study of tumor-infiltrating lymphocytes in oesophageal squamous cell carcinoma. TCRdb independently ran MiXCR on the PCR reads; one entry per CDR3 protein. The data contain about 12,000 distinct CDR3 sequences, 50% to 65% of them singletons. Sample: esophageal tumor tissue. The receptors derive from a female donor with esophageal squamous cell carcinoma. Both conserved end residues are part of each CDR3.

V gene | CDR3 protein
TRBV6-4 | CASSDSREGLEQYF
TRBV7-3 | CASSSRQGDEQFF
TRBV7-2 | CASSLSRGIETQFF
TRBV12-3/TRBV12-4 | CASSWTSGNNEQFF
TRBV20-1 | CSASRRDPSYNEQFF
TRBV2 | CASSGIGGTNEKLFF
TRBV7-2 | CASIVRRGGPDTQYF
TRBV6-1 | CASSYQLAASYEQYF
TRBV6-2/TRBV6-3 | CASSYSGKSTDTQYF
TRBV7-2 | CASSLMSSGSVAQYF
TRBV5-1 | CASSLTERDYNEQFF
TRBV7-2 | CASSSLEGLAVYNEQFF
TRBV7-9 | CASSLQGGQYNEQFF
TRBV7-6 | CASSLARADEQFF
TRBV6-1 | CASSSTEQNEQYF
TRBV7-6 | CASSTGTGLGNSPLHF